This TCR beta chain was retrieved from a study of post-analysis software for immune sequencing data. General study findings and limits: Versus controls, multiple sclerosis patients showed significantly lower diversity (normalized Chao1). Roughly five TRBV segments, including TRBV5-6, TRBV5-1 and TRBV20-1, were more frequent in patients than controls.

A remark on this clonotype: The antigen is unknown.

CDR1 MDHEN and CDR2 SYDVKM come from the germline V gene. The germline V and J ends were trimmed by 4 bases and 2 bases, with 18 bases remaining between them. This CDR3 is built from 17 residues. Incorporated into the TCR beta cDNA libraries were unique molecular identifiers, which served to reduce PCR and sequencing biases. From the PCR reads, TCRdb called clonotypes with MiXCR, one entry per CDR3 protein. The sample consists of roughly 650,000 distinct CDR3 sequences, approximately 59% of them appearing once. The chain combines TRBV28 with TRBJ1-5; possible D gene TRBD1, 6 bases. Sequenced input: blood. The sequence derives from a girl between 2 and 10 years old with multiple sclerosis. The CDR3: CASSSRRGGAGNQPQHF. The CDR3 DNA follows: TGTGCCAGCAGTTCAAGACGAGGGGGAGCGGGCAATCAGCCCCAGCATTTT.